This TCR beta chain was sequenced during a study of cytomegalovirus exposure and HLA in healthy donors. About the study: Most donors, less than 85% of approximately 400 genotyped, fell in the Caucasian-associated ancestry cluster.

Germline V gives CDR1 SGDLS, CDR2 YYNGEE. The CDR3 spans 16 residues. Unmatched junction bases numbered 4, after V lost 0 bases and J lost 2 bases. The PCR ran on 60 Vbeta and 13 Jbeta primers. Measured with immunoSEQ multiplex PCR; TCRdb has only the in-frame clones, and not every one. Altogether about 110,000 clones are present, about two thirds being singletons, with the ten largest covering 4.5% to 5.5%. The J gene is TRBJ2-1, the V gene TRBV9; TRBD1 aligns across 8 bases. Material for sequencing was PBMCs. This TCR was recovered from a woman aged 70-85 years in good health and CMV-seropositive. The CDR3 nucleotides read TGTGCCAGCAGCGTAGCAGGGGGCGGCACCTACAATGAGCAGTTCTTC. Amino acid sequence: CASSVAGGGTYNEQFF.